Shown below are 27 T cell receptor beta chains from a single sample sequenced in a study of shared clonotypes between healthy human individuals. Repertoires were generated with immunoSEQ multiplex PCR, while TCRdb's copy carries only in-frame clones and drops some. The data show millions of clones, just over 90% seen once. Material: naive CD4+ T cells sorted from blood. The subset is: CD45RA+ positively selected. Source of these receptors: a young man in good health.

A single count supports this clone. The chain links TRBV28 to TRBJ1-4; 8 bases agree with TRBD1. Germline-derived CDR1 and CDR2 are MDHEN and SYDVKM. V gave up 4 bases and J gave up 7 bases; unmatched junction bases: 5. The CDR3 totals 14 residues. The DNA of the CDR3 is TGTGCCAGCAGTTCGGGACAGGAGGGTGAAAAACTGTTTTTT. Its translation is CASSSGQEGEKLFF.

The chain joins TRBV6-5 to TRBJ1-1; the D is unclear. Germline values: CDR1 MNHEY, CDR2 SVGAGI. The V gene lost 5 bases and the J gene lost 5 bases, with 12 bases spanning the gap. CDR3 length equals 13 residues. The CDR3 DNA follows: TGTGCCAGCAGTCCCCCCCAAAGAACTGAAGCTTTCTTT. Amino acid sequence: CASSPPQRTEAFF.

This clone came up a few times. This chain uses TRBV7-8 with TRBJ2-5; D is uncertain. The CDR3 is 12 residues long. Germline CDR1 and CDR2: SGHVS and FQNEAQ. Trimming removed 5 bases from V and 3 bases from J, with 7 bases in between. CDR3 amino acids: CASSAQKETQYF. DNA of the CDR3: TGTGCCAGCAGCGCGCAGAAAGAGACCCAGTACTTC.

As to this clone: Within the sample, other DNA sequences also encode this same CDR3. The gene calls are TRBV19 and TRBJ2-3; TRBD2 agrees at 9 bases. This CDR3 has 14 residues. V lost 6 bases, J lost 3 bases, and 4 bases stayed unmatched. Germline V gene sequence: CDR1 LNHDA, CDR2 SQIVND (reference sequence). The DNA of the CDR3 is TGTGCCAGTAGCAGTAGCGGGGGAACAGATACGCAGTATTTT. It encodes CASSSSGGTDTQYF.

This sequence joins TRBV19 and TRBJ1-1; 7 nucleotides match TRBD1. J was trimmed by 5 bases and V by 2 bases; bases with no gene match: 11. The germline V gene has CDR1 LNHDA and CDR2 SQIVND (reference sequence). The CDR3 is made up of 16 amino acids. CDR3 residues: CASSITGSTGTTEAFF. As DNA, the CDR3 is TGTGCCAGTAGTATAACGGGCTCGACAGGGACGACTGAAGCTTTCTTT.

CDR3 protein: CASSLSMARGGRNTEAFF. In nucleotides, the CDR3 is TGTGCCAGCAGTTTATCGATGGCCAGGGGGGGACGGAACACTGAAGCTTTCTTT. The chain combines TRBV27 with TRBJ1-1; 7 bases are shared with TRBD1. The V segment lost 0 bases and the J segment 1 base; nucleotides outside the gene matches: 11. From germline, CDR1 is MNHEY and CDR2 SMNVEV (reference sequence). The CDR3 is 18 amino acids.

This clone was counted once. In nucleotides, the CDR3 is TGTGCCAGCAGCTCCCAGGGGGCCCTTAATGAAAAACTGTTTTTT. Translated: CASSSQGALNEKLFF. J is TRBJ1-4 and V is TRBV7-8; 8 positions agree with TRBD1. V trimming: 4 bases; J trimming: 4 bases; junction bases outside the gene matches: 5. The CDR3 sequence is 15 residues long. In germline, CDR1 is SGHVS, CDR2 FQNEAQ.

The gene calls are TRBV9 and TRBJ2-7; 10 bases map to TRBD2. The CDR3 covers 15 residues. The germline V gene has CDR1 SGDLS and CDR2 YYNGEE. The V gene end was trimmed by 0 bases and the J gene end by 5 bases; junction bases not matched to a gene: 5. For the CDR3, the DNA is TGTGCCAGCAGCGTAGCAGCGGGAGGGCCCAACGAGCAGTACTTC. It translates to CASSVAAGGPNEQYF.

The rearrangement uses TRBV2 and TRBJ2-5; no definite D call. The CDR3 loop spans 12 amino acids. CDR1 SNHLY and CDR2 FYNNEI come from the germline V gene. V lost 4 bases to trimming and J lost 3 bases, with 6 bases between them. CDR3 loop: CASSVLKETQYF. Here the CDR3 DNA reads TGTGCCAGCAGTGTCCTAAAAGAGACCCAGTACTTC.

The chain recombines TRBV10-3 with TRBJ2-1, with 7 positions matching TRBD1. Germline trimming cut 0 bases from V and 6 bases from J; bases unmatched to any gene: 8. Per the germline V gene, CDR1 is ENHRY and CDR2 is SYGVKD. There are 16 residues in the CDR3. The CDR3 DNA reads TGTGCCATCAGTGAGTCAGGTGGTGCAGGGGGCAATGAGCAGTTCTTC. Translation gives CAISESGGAGGNEQFF.

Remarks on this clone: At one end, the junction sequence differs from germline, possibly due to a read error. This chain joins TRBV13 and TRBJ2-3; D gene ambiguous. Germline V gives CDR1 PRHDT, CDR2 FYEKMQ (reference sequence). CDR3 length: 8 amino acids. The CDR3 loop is CASSLRSF. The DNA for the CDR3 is TGTGCCAGCAGCTTACGATCTTTT. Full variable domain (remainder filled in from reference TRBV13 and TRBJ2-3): AAGVIQSPRHLIKEKRETATLKCYPIPRHDTVYWYQQGPGQDPQFLISFYEKMQSDKGSIPDRFSAQQFSDYHSELNMSSLELGDSALYFCASSLRSFGPGTRLTVL.

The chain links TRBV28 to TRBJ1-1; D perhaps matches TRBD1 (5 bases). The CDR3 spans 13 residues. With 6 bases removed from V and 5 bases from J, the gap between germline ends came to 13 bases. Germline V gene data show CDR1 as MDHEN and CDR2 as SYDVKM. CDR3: CASRGRRRTEAFF. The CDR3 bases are TGTGCCAGCAGGGGACGGAGGAGGACTGAAGCTTTCTTT.

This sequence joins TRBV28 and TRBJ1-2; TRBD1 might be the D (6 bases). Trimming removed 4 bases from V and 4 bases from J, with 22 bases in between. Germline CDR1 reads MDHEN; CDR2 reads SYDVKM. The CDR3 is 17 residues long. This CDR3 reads CASSYRTGMGSIYGYTF. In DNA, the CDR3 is TGTGCCAGCAGTTACCGAACAGGGATGGGGTCGATCTATGGCTACACCTTC.

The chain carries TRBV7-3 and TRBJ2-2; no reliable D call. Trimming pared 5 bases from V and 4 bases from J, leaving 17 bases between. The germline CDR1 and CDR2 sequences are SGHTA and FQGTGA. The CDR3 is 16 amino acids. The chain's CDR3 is CASSPNSYRPTGELFF. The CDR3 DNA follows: TGTGCCAGCAGCCCCAACAGCTACCGACCCACCGGGGAGCTGTTTTTT.

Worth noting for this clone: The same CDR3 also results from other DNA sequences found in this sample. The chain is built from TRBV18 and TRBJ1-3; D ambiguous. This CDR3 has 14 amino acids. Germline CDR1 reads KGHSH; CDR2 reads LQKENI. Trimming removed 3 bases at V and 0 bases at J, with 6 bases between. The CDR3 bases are TGTGCCAGCTCACCCCAGGACTCTGGAAACACCATATATTTT. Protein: CASSPQDSGNTIYF.

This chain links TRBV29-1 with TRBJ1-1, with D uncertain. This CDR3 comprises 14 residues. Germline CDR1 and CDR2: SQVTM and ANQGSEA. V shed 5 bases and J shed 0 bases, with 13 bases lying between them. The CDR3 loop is CSVRQVILNTEAFF. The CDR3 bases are TGCAGCGTTCGGCAGGTCATACTGAACACTGAAGCTTTCTTT.

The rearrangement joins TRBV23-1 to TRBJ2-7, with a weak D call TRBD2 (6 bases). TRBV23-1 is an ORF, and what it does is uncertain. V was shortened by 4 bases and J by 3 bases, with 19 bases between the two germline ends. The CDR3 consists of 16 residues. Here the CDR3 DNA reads TGCGCCAGCAGTCTCCAACAACTAGCTAGCAACTACGAGCAGTACTTC. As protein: CASSLQQLASNYEQYF.

CDR3 in amino acids: CASSPRSSNQPQHF. The CDR3 DNA sequence: TGTGCCAGCTCTCCGAGGTCCAGCAATCAGCCCCAGCATTTT. V usage is TRBV18 and J usage is TRBJ1-5; D unclear. The germline V gene encodes CDR1 KGHSH and CDR2 LQKENI. Between the trimmed V and J ends, which lost 6 bases and 1 base, there was a span of 10 bases. The CDR3 contains 14 residues. Looking up the rest from reference TRBV18 and TRBJ1-5 gives the full variable domain: NAGVMQNPRHLVRRRGQEARLRCSPMKGHSHVYWYRQLPEEGLKFMVYLQKENIIDESGMPKERFSAEFPKEGPSILRIQQVVRGDSAAYFCASSPRSSNQPQHFGDGTRLSIL.

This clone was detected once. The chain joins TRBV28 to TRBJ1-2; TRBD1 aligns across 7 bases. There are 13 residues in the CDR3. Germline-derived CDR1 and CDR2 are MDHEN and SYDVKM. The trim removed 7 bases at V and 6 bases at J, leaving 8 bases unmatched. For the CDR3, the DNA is TGTGCCAGCAAACCCACCGACAGGGATGGCTACACCTTC. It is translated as CASKPTDRDGYTF.

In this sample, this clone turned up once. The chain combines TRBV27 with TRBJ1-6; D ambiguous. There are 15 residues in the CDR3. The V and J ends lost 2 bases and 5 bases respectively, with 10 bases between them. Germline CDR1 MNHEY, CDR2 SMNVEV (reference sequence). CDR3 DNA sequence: TGTGCCAGCAGTTTAAGGGCGGCCGATAATTCACCCCTCCACTTT. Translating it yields CASSLRAADNSPLHF.

The CDR3 nucleotides read TGTGCCAGCAGCTTAGGTACAGGGAGAGAGCAGTACTTC. This sequence encodes CASSLGTGREQYF. The chain links TRBV11-2 to TRBJ2-7, with D perhaps matching TRBD1 (6 bases). CDR1 SGHAT and CDR2 FQNNGV come from the germline V gene. V gave up 1 base and J gave up 7 bases, with 11 bases separating them. The CDR3 covers 13 residues.

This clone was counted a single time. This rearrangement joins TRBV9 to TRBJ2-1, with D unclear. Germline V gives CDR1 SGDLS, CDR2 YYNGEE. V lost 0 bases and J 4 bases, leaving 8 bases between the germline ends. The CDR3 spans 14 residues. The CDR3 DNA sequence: TGTGCCAGCAGCGTAGGCACTCTATACAATGAGCAGTTCTTC. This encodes CASSVGTLYNEQFF.

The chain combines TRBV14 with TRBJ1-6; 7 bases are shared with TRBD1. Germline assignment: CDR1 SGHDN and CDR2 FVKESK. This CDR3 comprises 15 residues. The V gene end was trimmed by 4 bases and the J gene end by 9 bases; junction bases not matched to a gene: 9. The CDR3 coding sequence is TGTGCCAGCAGCCGGACGAAGGGGGCGCGTTCACCCCTCCACTTT. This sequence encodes CASSRTKGARSPLHF.

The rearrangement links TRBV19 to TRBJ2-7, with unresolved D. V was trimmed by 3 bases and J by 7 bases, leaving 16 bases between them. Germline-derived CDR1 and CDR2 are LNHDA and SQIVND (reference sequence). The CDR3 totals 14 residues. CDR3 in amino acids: CASSMMGSLGEQYF. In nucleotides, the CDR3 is TGTGCCAGTAGTATGATGGGCAGCTTGGGGGAGCAGTACTTC.

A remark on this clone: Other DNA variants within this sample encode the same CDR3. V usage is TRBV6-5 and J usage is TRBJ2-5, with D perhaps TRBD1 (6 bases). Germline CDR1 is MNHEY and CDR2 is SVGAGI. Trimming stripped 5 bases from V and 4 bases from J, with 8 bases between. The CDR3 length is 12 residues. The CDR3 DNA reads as TGTGCCAGCAGTAGAGGGGGAGAGACCCAGTACTTC. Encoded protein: CASSRGGETQYF.

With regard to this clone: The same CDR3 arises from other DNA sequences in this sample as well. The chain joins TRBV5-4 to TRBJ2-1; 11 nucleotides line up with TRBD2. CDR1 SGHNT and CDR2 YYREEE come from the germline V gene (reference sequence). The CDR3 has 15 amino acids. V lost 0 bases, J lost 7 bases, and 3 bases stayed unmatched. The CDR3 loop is CASSLDLAGGNEQFF. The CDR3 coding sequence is TGTGCCAGCAGCTTGGATTTAGCGGGGGGGAATGAGCAGTTCTTC. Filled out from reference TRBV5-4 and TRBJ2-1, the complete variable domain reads ETGVTQSPTHLIKTRGQQVTLRCSSQSGHNTVSWYQQALGQGPQFIFQYYREEENGRGNFPPRFSGLQFPNYSSELNVNALELDDSALYLCASSLDLAGGNEQFFGPGTRLTVL.

This CDR3 is CASSESGSGIRTNTQYF. CDR3 in DNA: TGTGCCAGCAGTGAATCCGGTAGCGGAATACGCACGAATACGCAGTATTTT. The rearrangement joins TRBV6-4 to TRBJ2-3, with a weak D call TRBD2 (6 bases). V lost 3 bases, J lost 7 bases, and 23 bases lay in between. CDR3 length: 17 amino acids. Per the germline V gene, CDR1 is MRHNA and CDR2 is SNTAGT.